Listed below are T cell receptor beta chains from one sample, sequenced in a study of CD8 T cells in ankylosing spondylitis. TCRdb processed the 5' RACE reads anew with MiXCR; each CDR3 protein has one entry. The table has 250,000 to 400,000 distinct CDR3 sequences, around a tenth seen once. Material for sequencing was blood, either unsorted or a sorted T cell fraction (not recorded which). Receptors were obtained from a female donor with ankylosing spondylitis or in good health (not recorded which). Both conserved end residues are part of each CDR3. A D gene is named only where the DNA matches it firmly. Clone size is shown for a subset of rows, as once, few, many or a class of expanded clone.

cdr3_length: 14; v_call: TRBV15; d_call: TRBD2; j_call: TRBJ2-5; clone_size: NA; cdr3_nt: TGTGCCACCAGCACCCGGGGGGGCCAAGAGACCCAGTACTTC; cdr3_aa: CATSTRGGQETQYF
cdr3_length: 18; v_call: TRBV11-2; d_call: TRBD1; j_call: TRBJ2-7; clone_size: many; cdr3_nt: TGTGCCAGCAGCTTATCCGGGACAGCCATTTTCGCACCCTACGAGCAGTACTTC; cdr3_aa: CASSLSGTAIFAPYEQYF
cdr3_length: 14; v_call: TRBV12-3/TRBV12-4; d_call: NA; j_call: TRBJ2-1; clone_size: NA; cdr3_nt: TGTGCCAGCAGTTCCAGTGCGGGTCGCAATGAGCAGTTCTTC; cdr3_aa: CASSSSAGRNEQFF
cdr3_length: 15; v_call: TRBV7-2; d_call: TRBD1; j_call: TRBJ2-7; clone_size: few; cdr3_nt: TGTGCCAGCAGCATTGGACAGGGCCGCTCCTACGAGCAGTACTTC; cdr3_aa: CASSIGQGRSYEQYF
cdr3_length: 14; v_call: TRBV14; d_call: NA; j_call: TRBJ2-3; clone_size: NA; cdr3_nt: TGTGCCAGCAGCCCCCTTGACTACACAGATACGCAGTATTTT; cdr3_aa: CASSPLDYTDTQYF
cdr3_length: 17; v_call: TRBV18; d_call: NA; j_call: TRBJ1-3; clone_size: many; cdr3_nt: TGTGCCAGCTCACCATCTACAGGGACTTACTCTGGAAACACCATATATTTT; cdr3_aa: CASSPSTGTYSGNTIYF
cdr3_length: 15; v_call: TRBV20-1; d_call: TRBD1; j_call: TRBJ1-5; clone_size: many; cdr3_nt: TGCAGTGCTAGATCTACAGGGGTTAGCAATCAGCCCCAGCATTTT; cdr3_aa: CSARSTGVSNQPQHF
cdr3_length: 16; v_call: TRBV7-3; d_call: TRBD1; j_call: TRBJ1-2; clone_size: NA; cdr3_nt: TGTGCCAGCAGCTTAGGGCCGGGACAGAGTTTCTATGGCTACACCTTC; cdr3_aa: CASSLGPGQSFYGYTF
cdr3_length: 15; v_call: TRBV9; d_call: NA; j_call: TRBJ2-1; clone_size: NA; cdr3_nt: TGTGCCAGCAGCCACCGGGACTGGACCTACAATGAGCAGTTCTTC; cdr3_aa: CASSHRDWTYNEQFF
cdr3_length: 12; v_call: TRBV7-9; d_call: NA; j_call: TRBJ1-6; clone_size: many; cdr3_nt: TGTGCCAGCAGCTTAGGCGGTTCACCCCTCCACTTT; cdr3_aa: CASSLGGSPLHF
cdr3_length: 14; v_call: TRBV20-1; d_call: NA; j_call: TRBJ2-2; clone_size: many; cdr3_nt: TGCAGTGCTAGGGGGGGCAGGAACACCGGGGAGCTGTTTTTT; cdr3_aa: CSARGGRNTGELFF
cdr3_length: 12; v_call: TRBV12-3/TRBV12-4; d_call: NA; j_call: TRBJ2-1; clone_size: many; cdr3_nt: TGTGCCAGCAGCCTAGGCCTCAATGAGCAGTTCTTC; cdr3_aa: CASSLGLNEQFF
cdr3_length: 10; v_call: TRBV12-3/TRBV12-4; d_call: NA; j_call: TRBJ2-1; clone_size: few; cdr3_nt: TGTGCCAGCAGCACGGCGGTGCAGTTCTTC; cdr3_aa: CASSTAVQFF
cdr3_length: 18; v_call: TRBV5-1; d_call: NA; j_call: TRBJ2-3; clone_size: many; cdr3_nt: TGCGCCAGCAGCTTGGTCAGCGGTTTAGTTTCTAGCACAGATACGCAGTATTTT; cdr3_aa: CASSLVSGLVSSTDTQYF
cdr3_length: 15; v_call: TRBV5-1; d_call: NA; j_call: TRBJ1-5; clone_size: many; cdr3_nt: TGCGCCAGCAGCTTGGAGTCAGGGCGCGGTCAGCCCCAGCATTTT; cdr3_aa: CASSLESGRGQPQHF
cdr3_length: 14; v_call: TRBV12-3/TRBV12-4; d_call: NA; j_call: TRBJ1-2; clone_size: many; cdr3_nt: TGTGCCAGCAGCTCCAGGGGCCCCTTCTATGGCTACACCTTC; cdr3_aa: CASSSRGPFYGYTF
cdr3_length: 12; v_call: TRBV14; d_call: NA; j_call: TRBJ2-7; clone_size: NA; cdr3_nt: TGTGCCAGCAGCCTAGTTCCGCATGAGCAGTACTTC; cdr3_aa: CASSLVPHEQYF